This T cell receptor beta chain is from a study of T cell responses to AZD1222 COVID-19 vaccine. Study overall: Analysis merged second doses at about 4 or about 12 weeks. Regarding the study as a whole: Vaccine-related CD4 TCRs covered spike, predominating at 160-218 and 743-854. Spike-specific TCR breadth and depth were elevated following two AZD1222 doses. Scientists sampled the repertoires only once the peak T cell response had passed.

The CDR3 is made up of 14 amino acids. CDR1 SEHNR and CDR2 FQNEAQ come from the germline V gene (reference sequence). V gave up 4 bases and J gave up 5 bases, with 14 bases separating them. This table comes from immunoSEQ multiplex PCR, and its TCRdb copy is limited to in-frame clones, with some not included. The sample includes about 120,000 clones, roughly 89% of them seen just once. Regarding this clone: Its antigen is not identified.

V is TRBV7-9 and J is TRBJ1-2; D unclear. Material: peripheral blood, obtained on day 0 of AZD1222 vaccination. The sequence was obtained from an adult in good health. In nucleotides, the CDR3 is TGTGCCAGCAGCTCACGCGGTGGGGAATATGGCTACACCTTC. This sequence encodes CASSSRGGEYGYTF.